This T cell receptor beta chain was sequenced during a study of Ad26.COV2.S vaccination and SARS-CoV-2 variants. Treatment reported: 15 to 20 received Ad26.COV2.S at low or high dose, single or two shots; roughly 5 received placebo; per-sample allocation not given. At day 63 after the first vaccine or placebo injection, samples were drawn. Losses at the gene ends were 8 bases for V and 7 bases for J; bases not matched to a gene: 10. This CDR3 has 16 amino acids. The V gene's germline CDR1 is MDHEN and CDR2 SYDVKM. Clones were sequenced by immunoSEQ multiplex PCR, and TCRdb holds only the in-frame ones, with some missing. The repertoire consists of a few hundred thousand clones, with around 85% occurring once and the leading ten covering approximately 3%. In its sample, this clone was seen once.

This chain uses TRBV28 with TRBJ2-1; 14 bases align to TRBD2. This specimen consisted of peripheral blood, obtained in a trial of Ad26.COV2.S vaccine versus placebo. This clonotype was obtained from a person between 18 and 59 years old who received the Ad26.COV2.S COVID-19 vaccine or a placebo. The CDR3 nucleotides are TGTGCCAGCCGACAGGCCGGGACTAGCGGGAGTAATGAGCAGTTCTTC. Its protein is CASRQAGTSGSNEQFF.